Each of the 32 T cell receptor beta chains below was sequenced from the same sample in a study of blood T cell repertoires in COVID-19. Data came from immunoSEQ multiplex PCR; TCRdb stores just in-frame clones and leaves some out. The table has 200,000 to 300,000 clones, approximately 86% seen once. What was sequenced was peripheral blood. The receptors shown here come from a woman in her fifties or sixties with COVID-19, enrolled during active disease.

In regard to this clone: Different DNA sequences within this sample yield the same CDR3. The rearrangement uses TRBV11-3 and TRBJ2-5, with 7 bases identical to TRBD1. Germline V CDR1 and CDR2: SGHNT, YENEEA. The CDR3 covers 14 residues. The ends lost 5 bases at V and 1 base at J; junction bases unmatched: 4. This CDR3 reads CASSLGGVQETQYF. Written as DNA, the CDR3 is TGTGCCAGCAGCCTAGGGGGCGTCCAAGAGACCCAGTACTTC.

This chain links TRBV19 with TRBJ2-7; 7 bases map to TRBD1. This CDR3 contains 15 residues. The ends lost 7 bases at V and 3 bases at J; junction bases unmatched: 12. Germline V gene lookup returns CDR1 LNHDA and CDR2 SQIVND (reference sequence). The CDR3 DNA reads as TGTGCCAGTACCCCCACAGGGGCTGTGAGCTACGAGCAGTACTTC. This codes for CASTPTGAVSYEQYF.

A few counts support this clone. This chain joins TRBV30 and TRBJ2-7, with 12 bases that match TRBD2. The CDR3 contains 12 residues. The J segment lost 9 bases and the V segment lost 5 bases, leaving 5 bases of the junction unmatched. CDR1 is GTSNPN, CDR2 SVGIG, per germline (reference sequence). CDR3 region: CAWGLAGKRQYF. The CDR3 DNA sequence: TGTGCCTGGGGACTAGCGGGAAAGAGGCAGTACTTC.

The chain is built from TRBV19 and TRBJ1-2, with 7 positions matching TRBD1. The CDR3 is 15 amino acids. The germline CDR1 and CDR2 sequences are LNHDA and SQIVND (reference sequence). V lost 4 bases, J lost 2 bases, and 7 bases stayed unmatched. The CDR3 bases are TGTGCCAGTAGTAACCTGCAGGGGGGAAACTATGGCTACACCTTC. Translating gives CASSNLQGGNYGYTF.

CDR3 region: CATSRDRASGNNEQFF. For the CDR3, the DNA is TGTGCCACCAGCAGAGATCGGGCTAGCGGGAACAATGAGCAGTTCTTC. The chain joins TRBV15 to TRBJ2-1; 9 nucleotides line up with TRBD2. With V trimmed by 0 bases and J by 5 bases, 5 bases remained unmatched. The CDR3 is made up of 16 amino acids. The V gene's germline CDR1 is LNHNV and CDR2 YYDKDF (reference sequence).

V is TRBV29-1 and J is TRBJ2-1, with D perhaps TRBD2 (5 bases). V lost 1 base and J 9 bases, leaving 7 bases between the germline ends. The CDR3 runs to 11 residues. Looked up from germline, CDR1 is SQVTM and CDR2 is ANQGSEA. The DNA of the CDR3 is TGCAGCGTTGAAGTCCGGGGTGAGCAGTTCTTC. Its protein product is CSVEVRGEQFF.

Here the CDR3 reads CASSVNSGETQYF. The CDR3 bases are TGTGCCAGCAGTGTGAACTCCGGGGAGACCCAGTACTTC. The gene calls are TRBV6-4 and TRBJ2-5; D is uncertain. The CDR3 has 13 amino acids. Germline loops: CDR1 MRHNA, CDR2 SNTAGT. V lost 4 bases and J 5 bases, leaving 11 bases between the germline ends.

Only one count was recorded for this clone. V and J are TRBV5-1 and TRBJ1-1, with TRBD1 matching over 8 bases. From germline, CDR1 is SGHRS and CDR2 YFSETQ. The CDR3 runs 15 residues. Trimming cost V 4 bases and J 6 bases; bases outside gene matches: 11. CDR3: CASSHGQGEGSEAFF. In DNA, the CDR3 is TGCGCCAGCAGCCACGGACAGGGAGAAGGTTCTGAAGCTTTCTTT.

The chain has TRBV6-4 and TRBJ2-1; 8 nucleotides line up with TRBD2. This CDR3 region has 17 residues. Germline V gives CDR1 MRHNA, CDR2 SNTAGT. V lost 4 bases and J lost 0; bases outside the gene matches: 8. CDR3 sequence: CASSGASGLSSYNEQFF. As DNA, the CDR3 is TGTGCCAGCAGTGGGGCTAGCGGGCTGAGCTCCTACAATGAGCAGTTCTTC.

The chain links TRBV27 to TRBJ2-3; TRBD2 matches 9 bases. Unmatched junction bases numbered 4, after V lost 2 bases and J lost 1 base. The germline V gene encodes CDR1 MNHEY and CDR2 SMNVEV (reference sequence). The length of the CDR3 is 16 residues. Here the CDR3 reads CASSLIAGVGTDTQYF. The CDR3, as DNA: TGTGCCAGCAGTTTAATAGCGGGAGTGGGCACAGATACGCAGTATTTT.

The sample holds one count of this clone. The V and J genes are TRBV30 and TRBJ1-6; D perhaps matches TRBD1 (5 bases). Germline V gene sequence: CDR1 GTSNPN, CDR2 SVGIG (reference sequence). The ends were cut back, 5 bases at V and 9 bases at J, with 23 bases in the middle. The CDR3 is 16 residues long. CDR3 sequence: CAWGQTAVAGISPLHF. The CDR3 DNA follows: TGTGCCTGGGGGCAAACGGCTGTGGCAGGGATTTCACCCCTCCACTTT.

V gene TRBV5-4 combines with J gene TRBJ1-2; D call uncertain. Germline V gene sequence: CDR1 SGHNT, CDR2 YYREEE (reference sequence). The V and J ends lost 1 base and 8 bases respectively, with 18 bases between them. This CDR3 is 15 amino acids long. DNA of the CDR3: TGTGCCAGCAGCTTGTCCCAGTCCGTAGGAGGCGGCTACACCTTC. This gives the protein CASSLSQSVGGGYTF.

V and J are TRBV7-3 and TRBJ2-6, with D tentatively TRBD2 (5 bases). Germline V gene lookup returns CDR1 SGHTA and CDR2 FQGTGA. The germline V and J ends were trimmed by 11 bases and 6 bases, with 20 bases remaining between them. The CDR3 is 15 residues long. Here the CDR3 reads CAPGNLFGMANVLTF. CDR3 in DNA: TGTGCCCCTGGAAACCTCTTCGGGATGGCCAACGTCCTGACTTTC.

The V call is TRBV30, the J call TRBJ1-3; tentative D call: TRBD1 (5 bases). The V end lost 1 base, the J end lost 1 base, and 17 bases lay between the germline ends. Germline V gene lookup returns CDR1 GTSNPN and CDR2 SVGIG (reference sequence). The CDR3 runs 17 residues. CDR3 coding DNA: TGTGCCTGGAGTGACCCCCGCCCGGGGGGATCTGGAAACACCATATATTTT. Its translation: CAWSDPRPGGSGNTIYF. Full variable domain (remainder filled in from reference TRBV30 and TRBJ1-3): SQTIHQWPATLVQPVGSPLSLECTVEGTSNPNLYWYRQAAGRGLQLLFYSVGIGQISSEVPQNLSASRPQDRQFILSSKKLLLSDSGFYLCAWSDPRPGGSGNTIYFGEGSWLTVV.

The chain carries TRBV19 and TRBJ2-3; TRBD2 aligns across 8 bases. Looked up from germline, CDR1 is LNHDA and CDR2 is SQIVND (reference sequence). The J segment lost 9 bases and the V segment lost 9 bases, leaving 14 bases of the junction unmatched. The CDR3 is 14 residues long. The CDR3 bases are TGTGCCAGCACCGGCGGGAGGAGAGGGGGGACGCAGTATTTT. Amino acid sequence: CASTGGRRGGTQYF.

This clone has a handful of counts. The V and J genes are TRBV19 and TRBJ2-5, with TRBD1 matching over 7 bases. With 1 base clipped from V and 4 bases from J, the junction kept 6 bases outside the gene matches. Germline assignment: CDR1 LNHDA and CDR2 SQIVND (reference sequence). The CDR3 extends over 15 amino acids. For the CDR3, the DNA is TGTGCCAGTAGTATAGCCCGGGACAGCGGAGAGACCCAGTACTTC. This sequence encodes CASSIARDSGETQYF. Complete variable domain (other parts from reference TRBV19 and TRBJ2-5): DGGITQSPKYLFRKEGQNVTLSCEQNLNHDAMYWYRQDPGQGLRLIYYSQIVNDFQKGDIAEGYSVSREKKESFPLTVTSAQKNPTAFYLCASSIARDSGETQYFGPGTRLLVL.

The chain has TRBV2 and TRBJ2-4; the match to TRBD1 covers 8 bases. CDR1 is SNHLY and CDR2 is FYNNEI in the germline V gene. CDR3 length: 16 residues. V was clipped by 7 bases and J by 8 bases; unmatched bases: 16. Here the CDR3 reads CASMGRMDRDRDIQYF. The CDR3, as DNA: TGTGCCAGCATGGGTAGGATGGACAGGGATCGGGACATTCAGTACTTC.

The chain couples TRBV7-8 to TRBJ1-3; perhaps TRBD1 as D (5 bases). This CDR3 is built from 15 residues. The germline V gene has CDR1 SGHVS and CDR2 FQNEAQ. Trimming pared 4 bases from V and 0 bases from J, leaving 10 bases between. This chain's CDR3 is CASSSSGPSGNTIYF. CDR3 nucleotide sequence: TGTGCCAGCAGCTCTTCAGGGCCCTCTGGAAACACCATATATTTT. The full variable domain, its missing parts supplied by reference TRBV7-8 and TRBJ1-3, is GAGVSQSPRYKVAKRGQDVALRCDPISGHVSLFWYQQALGQGPEFLTYFQNEAQLDKSGLPSDRFFAERPEGSVSTLKIQRTQQEDSAVYLCASSSSGPSGNTIYFGEGSWLTVV.

This clone was found a few times. The genes are TRBV6-2 or TRBV6-3 and TRBJ1-1; weak D call: TRBD1 (5 bases). Germline CDR1 reads MNHEY; CDR2 reads SVGEGT. Trimming stripped 2 bases from V and 1 base from J, with 11 bases between. The CDR3 runs to 15 residues. The CDR3 here is CASSYGRTSNTEAFF. CDR3 DNA: TGTGCCAGCAGTTACGGGAGGACATCGAACACTGAAGCTTTCTTT.

The chain uses TRBV21-1 and TRBJ2-2; the table's D call, TRBD2, has no DNA check behind it. TRBV21-1 is annotated as a pseudogene. The length of the CDR3 is 16 residues. The CDR3: CASSKRTSGRAGELFF. The CDR3 nucleotides read TGTGCCAGCAGCAAACGGACTAGCGGGAGGGCCGGGGAGCTGTTTTTT.

This chain uses TRBV3-1 (or the pseudogene TRBV3-2) with TRBJ1-5; 8 bases agree with TRBD1. The germline V gene encodes CDR1 LGHDT and CDR2 YNNKEL (reference sequence). The length of the CDR3 is 16 residues. V was clipped by 3 bases and J by 1 base; unmatched bases: 5. The CDR3 nucleotides are TGTGCCAGCAGCCAGGCCGGGACAGGAAGCAATCAGCCCCAGCATTTT. Its protein is CASSQAGTGSNQPQHF.

The CDR3 DNA sequence: TGTGCCAGCAGCTTAGATGGGAATAGCGGGACAGATACGCAGTATTTT. It is translated as CASSLDGNSGTDTQYF. The chain has TRBV11-3 and TRBJ2-3, with TRBD2 matching over 7 bases. After removal of 0 bases from V and 3 bases from J, the junction contained 6 bases not matched to a gene. The germline V gene encodes CDR1 SGHNT and CDR2 YENEEA. The CDR3 covers 16 residues. The entire variable domain, with the rest obtained from reference TRBV11-3 and TRBJ2-3, is as follows: EAGVVQSPRYKIIEKKQPVAFWCNPISGHNTLYWYLQNLGQGPELLIRYENEEAVDDSQLPKDRFSAERLKGVDSTLKIQPAELGDSAVYLCASSLDGNSGTDTQYFGPGTRLTVL.

The chain couples TRBV6-2 or TRBV6-3 to TRBJ2-1; 9 bases are a match to TRBD2. Germline CDR1 reads MNHEY; CDR2 reads SVGEGT. J was trimmed by 4 bases and V by 0 bases; bases with no gene match: 10. There are 18 residues in the CDR3. This CDR3 reads CASSYSRVAGATYNEQFF. CDR3 bases: TGTGCCAGCAGTTACTCGCGGGTAGCGGGAGCTACATACAATGAGCAGTTCTTC.

The chain uses TRBV20-1 and TRBJ2-7, with D tentatively TRBD2 (5 bases). Germline V gene data show CDR1 as DFQATT and CDR2 as SNEGSKA (reference sequence). CDR3 size: 14 residues. V was clipped by 3 bases and J by 2 bases, with 14 bases between them. The CDR3 loop is CSASSVGNPYEQYF. CDR3 nucleotide sequence: TGCAGTGCTAGTTCGGTCGGGAACCCCTACGAGCAGTACTTC.

This chain joins TRBV27 and TRBJ1-4; 9 nucleotides line up with TRBD1. This CDR3 has 16 residues. The germline V gene has CDR1 MNHEY and CDR2 SMNVEV (reference sequence). Trimming at V came to 5 bases and at J to 8 bases, leaving 12 bases not matched to a gene. DNA for the CDR3: TGTGCCAGCAGTGTAACCTGGACAGGGGTTTTGGAAAAACTGTTTTTT. Amino acids: CASSVTWTGVLEKLFF.

In this sample, this clone turned up a few times. The V call is TRBV6-5, the J call TRBJ2-1; TRBD2 matches at 13 bases. Germline V gene data show CDR1 as MNHEY and CDR2 as SVGAGI. V lost 1 base and J lost 11; bases outside the gene matches: 5. CDR3 length equals 15 residues. CDR3 nucleotide sequence: TGTGCCAGCAGTTACTGGGAGGGACTAGCGGGAAAGCAGTTCTTC. As protein: CASSYWEGLAGKQFF.

This clone was found a few times. CDR3 sequence: CASNRKAGETEAFF. In DNA, the CDR3 is TGTGCCAGCAACCGAAAGGCGGGCGAAACTGAAGCTTTCTTT. The chain uses TRBV7-2 and TRBJ1-1; D gene uncertain. Trimming took 7 bases from V and 5 from J, leaving 17 bases between them. CDR3 length equals 14 residues. From germline, CDR1 is SGHTA and CDR2 FQGNSA.

This chain joins TRBV7-9 and TRBJ1-2; possibly TRBD1 for D (5 bases). CDR3 length equals 15 residues. The V gene lost 2 bases and the J gene lost 3 bases, with 13 bases spanning the gap. Germline lookup yields CDR1 SEHNR and CDR2 FQNEAQ (reference sequence). CDR3 region: CASSLRDGGDYGYTF. Written as DNA, the CDR3 is TGTGCCAGCAGCTTAAGGGACGGAGGGGACTATGGCTACACCTTC. Looking up the rest from reference TRBV7-9 and TRBJ1-2 gives the full variable domain: DTGVSQNPRHKITKRGQNVTFRCDPISEHNRLYWYRQTLGQGPEFLTYFQNEAQLEKSRLLSDRFSAERPKGSFSTLEIQRTEQGDSAMYLCASSLRDGGDYGYTFGSGTRLTVV.

With respect to this clone: Germline and junction disagree at one end, which may indicate a read error. V gene TRBV19 combines with J gene TRBJ1-6; D remains unclear. Germline CDR1 reads LNHDA; CDR2 reads SQIVND (reference sequence). The CDR3 is 10 residues long. The chain's CDR3 is CAIPDGRGDF. The CDR3 region has the DNA TGTGCCATCCCCGACGGCCGTGGAGACTTT.

This clone was seen more than once but under ten times. V usage is TRBV7-6 and J usage is TRBJ1-1, with D possibly being TRBD1 (6 bases). Trimming pared 5 bases from V and 1 base from J, leaving 26 bases between. Germline CDR1 and CDR2: SGHVS and FNYEAQ. The CDR3 is made up of 19 amino acids. The CDR3 bases are TGTGCCAGCAGCCCTCAGAGGTATACGGCACAGGGCTCGAACACTGAAGCTTTCTTT. It codes for CASSPQRYTAQGSNTEAFF.

The rearrangement uses TRBV6-5 and TRBJ1-3; 7 bases align to TRBD1. CDR3 size: 15 residues. Losses at the gene ends were 2 bases for V and 3 bases for J; bases not matched to a gene: 4. Germline assignment: CDR1 MNHEY and CDR2 SVGAGI. In DNA, the CDR3 is TGTGCCAGCAGTTACAGGGGGCCTGGTGGAAACACCATATATTTT. It encodes CASSYRGPGGNTIYF.

The chain combines TRBV2 with TRBJ1-4; 9 bases are a match to TRBD1. Germline assignment: CDR1 SNHLY and CDR2 FYNNEI. V was clipped by 8 bases and J by 8 bases; unmatched bases: 12. CDR3 length: 15 residues. The CDR3 spells CASGDSTGGAEKLFF. The CDR3 nucleotides read TGTGCCAGCGGCGACTCAACAGGGGGCGCGGAAAAACTGTTTTTT.